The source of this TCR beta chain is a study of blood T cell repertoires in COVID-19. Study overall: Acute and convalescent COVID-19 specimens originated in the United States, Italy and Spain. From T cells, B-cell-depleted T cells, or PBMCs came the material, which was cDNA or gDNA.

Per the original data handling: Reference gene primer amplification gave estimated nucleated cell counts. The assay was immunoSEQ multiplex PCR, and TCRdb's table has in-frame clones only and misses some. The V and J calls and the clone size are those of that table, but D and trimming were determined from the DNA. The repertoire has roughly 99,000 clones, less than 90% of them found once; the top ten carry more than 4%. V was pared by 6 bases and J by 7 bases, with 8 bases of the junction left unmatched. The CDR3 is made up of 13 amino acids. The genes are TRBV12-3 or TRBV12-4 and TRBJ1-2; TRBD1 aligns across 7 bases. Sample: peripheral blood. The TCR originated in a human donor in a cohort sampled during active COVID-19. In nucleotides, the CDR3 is TGTGCCAGCAGCATATACAGGGGCTCTGGCTACACCTTC. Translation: CASSIYRGSGYTF.